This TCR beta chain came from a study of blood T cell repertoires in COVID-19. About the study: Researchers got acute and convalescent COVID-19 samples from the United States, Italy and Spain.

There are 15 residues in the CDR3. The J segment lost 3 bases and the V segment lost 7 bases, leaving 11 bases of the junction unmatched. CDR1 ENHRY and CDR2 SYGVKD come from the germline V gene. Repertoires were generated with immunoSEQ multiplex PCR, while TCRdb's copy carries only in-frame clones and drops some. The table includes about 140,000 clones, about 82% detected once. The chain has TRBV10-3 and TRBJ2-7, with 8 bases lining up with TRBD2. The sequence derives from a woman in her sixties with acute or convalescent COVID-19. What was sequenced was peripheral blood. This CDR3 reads CAIKPDGLAIYEQYF. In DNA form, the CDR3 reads TGTGCCATCAAACCCGACGGACTAGCCATCTACGAGCAGTACTTC.